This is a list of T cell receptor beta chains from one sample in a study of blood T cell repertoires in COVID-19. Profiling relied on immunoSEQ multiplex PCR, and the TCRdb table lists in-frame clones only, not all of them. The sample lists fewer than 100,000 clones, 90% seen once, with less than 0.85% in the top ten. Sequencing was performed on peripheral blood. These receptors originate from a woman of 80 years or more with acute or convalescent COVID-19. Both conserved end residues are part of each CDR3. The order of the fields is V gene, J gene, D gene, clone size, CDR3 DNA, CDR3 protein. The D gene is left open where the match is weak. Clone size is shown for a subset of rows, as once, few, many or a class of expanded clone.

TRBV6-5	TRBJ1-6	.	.	TGTGCCAGCACCGGGGGTCATTCACCCCTCCACTTT	CASTGGHSPLHF
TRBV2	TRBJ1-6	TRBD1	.	TGTGCCAGCGCGGGACAGTATAATTCACCCCTCCACTTT	CASAGQYNSPLHF
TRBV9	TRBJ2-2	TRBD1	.	TGTGCCAGCAGCGTAGAGCCAGGGGGCTCCGGGGAGCTGTTTTTT	CASSVEPGGSGELFF
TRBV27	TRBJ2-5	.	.	TGTGCCAGCAGTTTTTTTGGAACCGGGGAGACCCAGTACTTC	CASSFFGTGETQYF
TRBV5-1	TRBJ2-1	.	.	TGCGCCAGCAGGGGTCAGGGGACCCTCGATGAGCAGTTCTTC	CASRGQGTLDEQFF
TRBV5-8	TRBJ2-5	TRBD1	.	TGTGCCAGCAGCACCGGCAGGGGGCGAAATTTTGAGACCCAGTACTTC	CASSTGRGRNFETQYF
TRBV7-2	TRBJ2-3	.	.	TGTGCCAGCAGATATAGACGGACTAGCACAGATACGCAGTATTTT	CASRYRRTSTDTQYF
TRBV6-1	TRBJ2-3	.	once	TGTGCCAGCAGTGACACAAAGGGGGTTACGCAGTATTTT	CASSDTKGVTQYF
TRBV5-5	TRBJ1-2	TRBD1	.	TGTGCCAGCAGCTTGTCCCGGACAGGGGGCTCCTTTAACTATGGCTACACCTTC	CASSLSRTGGSFNYGYTF
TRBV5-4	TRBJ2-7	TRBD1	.	TGTGCCAGCAGCCCGGACAGGGGGTCCTACGAGCAGTACTTC	CASSPDRGSYEQYF
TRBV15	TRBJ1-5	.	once	TGTGCCACCAGCAGAGGCCCCTCAGGGGCACAGCCCCAGCATTTT	CATSRGPSGAQPQHF
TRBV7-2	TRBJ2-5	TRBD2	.	TGTGCCAGCAGCTTAGATTGGGCTAGCGGACACCCCGATAGAGAGACCCAGTACTTC	CASSLDWASGHPDRETQYF
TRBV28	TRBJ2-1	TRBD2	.	TGTGCCAGCAGGCTAGCGGGAGGCCTTGAGCAGTTCTTC	CASRLAGGLEQFF
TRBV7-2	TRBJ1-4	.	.	TGTGCCAGCAGCGCTCAGGGCTTCGATAATGAAAAACTGTTTTTT	CASSAQGFDNEKLFF
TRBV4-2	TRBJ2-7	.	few	TGTGCCAGCAGCCAAGATCTAGCTGGTGAGCAGTACTTC	CASSQDLAGEQYF
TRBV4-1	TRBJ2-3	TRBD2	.	TGCGCCAGCAGCCAAGAACGGCGGGGGGTCACAGATACGCAGTATTTT	CASSQERRGVTDTQYF
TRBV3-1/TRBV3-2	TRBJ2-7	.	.	TGTGCCAGCAGCCCCGGAGGCTTCCCCTCCTACGAGCAGTACTTC	CASSPGGFPSYEQYF
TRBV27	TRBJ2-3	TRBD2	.	TGTGCCGGACCGCGGGGGGATTTACAACATACGCAGTATTTT	CAGPRGDLQHTQYF
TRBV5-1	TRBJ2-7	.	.	TGCGCCAGCAGCTTGGAGGGTGGGAGCGGCCACGAGCAGTACTTC	CASSLEGGSGHEQYF
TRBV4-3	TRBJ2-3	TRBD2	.	TGCGCCAGCAGCCAAGTAGTATCTAGCGGGGGCCCCAGAGATACGCAGTATTTT	CASSQVVSSGGPRDTQYF
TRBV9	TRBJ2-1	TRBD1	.	TGTGCCAGCAGCCGATCCGGGACAGGGCTCTACAATGAGCAGTTCTTC	CASSRSGTGLYNEQFF
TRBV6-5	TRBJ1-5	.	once	TGTGCCAGCAGCGACAGCTATAGCAATCAGCCCCAGCATTTT	CASSDSYSNQPQHF
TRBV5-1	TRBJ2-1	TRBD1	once	TGCGCCAGCTACCAAGGGACAGGGTACAATGAGCAGTTCTTC	CASYQGTGYNEQFF
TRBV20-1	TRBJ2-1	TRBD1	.	TGCAGTGCTAGTGACGGGACAGGGGTCGCTTGGGAGCAGTTCTTC	CSASDGTGVAWEQFF
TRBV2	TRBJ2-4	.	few	TGTGCCAGCAGTGACAGGGTCACCAAAAACATTCAGTACTTC	CASSDRVTKNIQYF
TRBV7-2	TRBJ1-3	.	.	TGTGCCAGCAGCCCAGGCCTCTCTGGAAACACCATATATTTT	CASSPGLSGNTIYF
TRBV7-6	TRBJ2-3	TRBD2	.	TGTGCCAGCAGCAAACTAGCGGGAGATATCACAGATACGCAGTATTTT	CASSKLAGDITDTQYF
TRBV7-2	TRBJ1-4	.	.	TGTGCCAGCAGCCCAGGCGCTGCAACTAATGAAAAACTGTTTTTT	CASSPGAATNEKLFF
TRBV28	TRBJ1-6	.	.	TGTGCCAGCCGGTCGATGAATAATTCACCCCTCCACTTT	CASRSMNNSPLHF
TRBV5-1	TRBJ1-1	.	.	TGCGCCAGCAGCTCCGGACAGTACACTGAAGCTTTCTTT	CASSSGQYTEAFF
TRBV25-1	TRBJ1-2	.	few	TGTGCCAGCAGGTCCAGGGCCTCTGGCTACACCTTC	CASRSRASGYTF
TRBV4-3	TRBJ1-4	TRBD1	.	TGCGCCAGCAGCCAAGATCTGGGGACAGGGGTTGAAAAACTGTTTTTT	CASSQDLGTGVEKLFF
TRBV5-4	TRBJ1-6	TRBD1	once	TGTGCCAGCAGCTTGTGGACAGGGGGCCGTAATTCACCCCTCCACTTT	CASSLWTGGRNSPLHF
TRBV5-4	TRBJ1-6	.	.	TGTGCCAGCCGGCGGGAGACCTATAATTCACCCCTCCACTTT	CASRRETYNSPLHF
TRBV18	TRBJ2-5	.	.	TGTGCCAGCTCACTACGATCCAGCAACCTGGAGTCCAAAGAGACCCAGTACTTC	CASSLRSSNLESKETQYF
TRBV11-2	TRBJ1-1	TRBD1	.	TGTGCCAGCAGCTTTCGGGAATGGACCCGGGACAGGGGCACTGAAGCTTTCTTT	CASSFREWTRDRGTEAFF
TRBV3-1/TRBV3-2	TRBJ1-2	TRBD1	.	TGTGCCAGCAGCCCTACCTGGACAGGGGGTGGCTATGGCTACACCTTC	CASSPTWTGGGYGYTF
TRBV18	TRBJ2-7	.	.	TGTGCCAGCTCACCCCTGGGAAGCGGAGACTACGAGCAGTACTTC	CASSPLGSGDYEQYF
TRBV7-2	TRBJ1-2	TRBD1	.	TGTGCCAGCAGCTTGGGGACAGAAAACTATGGCTACACCTTC	CASSLGTENYGYTF
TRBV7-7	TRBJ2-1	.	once	TGTGCCAGCAGCTTAGTTGGGGGGGCAAACAATGAGCAGTTCTTC	CASSLVGGANNEQFF
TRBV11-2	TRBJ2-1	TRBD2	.	TGTGCCAGCAGCTCAATAGCGGGGCCCACCTACAATGAGCAGTTCTTC	CASSSIAGPTYNEQFF
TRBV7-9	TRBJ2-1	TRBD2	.	TGTGCCAGCAGCTTTACTAGCGGCAATGAGCAGTTCTTC	CASSFTSGNEQFF
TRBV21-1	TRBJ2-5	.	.	TGTGCCAGCAGCAGAGAAGACAGGGGGCTAGAGACCCAGTACTTC	CASSREDRGLETQYF